This T cell receptor (beta chain) was identified in a study of blood T cell repertoires in COVID-19. Study context: The study drew acute and convalescent COVID-19 samples from the United States, Italy and Spain. PBMCs, B-cell-depleted T cells, or T cells were the source of the cDNA or gDNA that made up the material.

The CDR3 has 14 residues. Germline V gives CDR1 SGHRS, CDR2 YFSETQ. Deletions cut 0 bases from V and 4 bases from J, with 10 bases between. In the original analysis: Nucleated cell counts were estimated from reference gene primer amplification. Profiling relied on immunoSEQ multiplex PCR, and the TCRdb table lists in-frame clones only, not all of them. V, J and clone size reflect that table, while D and trimming were determined from the DNA. The sample yields over 250,000 clones, 89% seen once. Sequencing was performed on peripheral blood. V gene TRBV5-1 combines with J gene TRBJ1-1; a possible D gene is TRBD1 (6 bases). This TCR was sampled from a man aged 45 to 65 with acute or convalescent COVID-19. The CDR3 region has the DNA TGCGCCAGCAGCTTGGGGGGGCTCCCCACTGAAGCTTTCTTT. Translating gives CASSLGGLPTEAFF.